These 21 T cell receptor beta chains came from one sample sequenced in a study of T cells in Graves' hyperthyroidism and ophthalmopathy. Amplification of TCR beta CDR3 regions used RNA as the template. Carried out on the TCR CDR3, a first-round RT-PCR used the HTBI primer set. TCRdb recomputed calls from the multiplex PCR reads with MiXCR, one row per CDR3 protein. Of 200,000 to 300,000 distinct CDR3 sequences in the sample, around 15% were seen once. The sample taken for sequencing was blood. These receptors all stem from a young woman with Graves' ophthalmopathy.

This clonotype was counted at least ten times. The V and J genes are TRBV5-5 and TRBJ1-4; D perhaps matches TRBD1 (6 bases). This CDR3 comprises 15 residues. Germline V lookup: CDR1 SGHKS, CDR2 YYEKEE (reference sequence). Trimming left V 4 bases short and J 8 bases short, with 18 bases between. CDR3 in amino acids: CASSVGGLEREKLFF. The CDR3 DNA sequence: TGTGCCAGCAGCGTCGGGGGCCTTGAACGGGAAAAACTGTTTTTT.

Points on this clonotype: A much larger clone sits a single nucleotide away, making a read error possible. The V call is TRBV11-2, the J call TRBJ2-1, with D tentatively TRBD2 (5 bases). The CDR3 is made up of 14 amino acids. The V and J ends lost 5 bases and 10 bases respectively, with 18 bases between them. Germline V CDR1 and CDR2: SGHAT, FQNNGV. In nucleotides, the CDR3 is TGTGCCAGCAGCCTCACGATCGAGGGTTACGAGCAGTTCTTC. It translates to CASSLTIEGYEQFF.

A note on this clonotype: This sequence may be a read error, since a much larger clone differs from it by one base. The chain recombines TRBV6-5 with TRBJ1-3; weak D call: TRBD1 (6 bases). CDR1 is MNHEY, CDR2 SVGAGI, per germline. The CDR3 has 14 residues. Written as DNA, the CDR3 is TGTGCCACCAGTTACCGAGGGGGTGGAAACACCATATATTTT. This codes for CATSYRGGGNTIYF.

This clonotype was seen many times. The chain employs TRBV11-2 and TRBJ1-2; 8 bases are a match to TRBD1. Trimming took 5 bases from V and 5 from J; bases not matched to a gene: 7. Germline assignment: CDR1 SGHAT and CDR2 FQNNGV. The CDR3 totals 14 residues. CDR3 amino acids: CASSPRTGRYGYTF. The CDR3, as DNA: TGTGCCAGCAGCCCGCGGACAGGGCGATATGGCTACACCTTC.

This clonotype was seen repeatedly, ten times or more. The DNA for the CDR3 is TGTGCCAGCAGTTACTCGACTAGCGGCTCCTACGAGCAGTACTTC. Translating gives CASSYSTSGSYEQYF. V is TRBV6-6 and J is TRBJ2-7, with 9 bases fitting TRBD2. From germline, CDR1 is MNHNY and CDR2 SVGAGI (reference sequence). The CDR3 sequence is 15 residues long. Trimming at V came to 0 bases and at J to 0 bases, leaving 0 bases not matched to a gene.

In this sample, this clonotype turned up a few times. The V and J genes are TRBV6-1 and TRBJ2-1; the match to TRBD2 covers 10 bases. There are 16 residues in the CDR3. V was clipped by 5 bases and J by 6 bases; unmatched bases: 10. Germline CDR1 MNHNS, CDR2 SASEGT. The CDR3 DNA sequence: TGTGCCAGCAGTTCCCCCCTAGCGGGGGCCCCCAATGAGCAGTTCTTC. Encoded protein: CASSSPLAGAPNEQFF.

This clonotype appeared many times. CDR3 protein: CASSSSGAGNTIYF. CDR3 nucleotide sequence: TGTGCCAGCAGTTCCTCAGGGGCTGGAAACACCATATATTTT. V usage is TRBV28 and J usage is TRBJ1-3; perhaps TRBD1 as D (6 bases). V lost 4 bases, J lost 2 bases, and 9 bases lay in between. The CDR3 is 14 amino acids. CDR1 is MDHEN and CDR2 is SYDVKM in the germline V gene.

Many counts were recorded for this clonotype. The chain carries TRBV7-2 and TRBJ2-1; 9 nucleotides agree with TRBD2. The CDR3 covers 15 residues. Germline loops: CDR1 SGHTA, CDR2 FQGNSA. Trimming took 4 bases from V and 7 from J; bases not matched to a gene: 8. The CDR3 sequence is CASSYGTSSRNEQFF. The CDR3, as DNA: TGTGCCAGCAGCTACGGGACTAGCTCGAGGAATGAGCAGTTCTTC.

This clonotype has a count of ten or more. This chain joins TRBV20-1 and TRBJ2-7; D perhaps matches TRBD2 (6 bases). Germline V CDR1 and CDR2: DFQATT, SNEGSKA (reference sequence). Trimming pared 4 bases from V and 0 bases from J, leaving 10 bases between. The CDR3 covers 13 residues. CDR3 sequence: CSAKEGSSYEQYF. The DNA of the CDR3 is TGCAGTGCTAAGGAGGGAAGCTCCTACGAGCAGTACTTC.

Ten or more counts support this clonotype. The V call is TRBV29-1, the J call TRBJ2-3; TRBD1 matches 8 bases. Trimming took 3 bases from V and 1 from J; bases not matched to a gene: 6. This CDR3 contains 15 residues. The germline gives CDR1 SQVTM, CDR2 ANQGSEA. For the CDR3, the DNA is TGCAGCGTTGACGGACAGGGATGGGGCACAGATACGCAGTATTTT. Translated, it gives CSVDGQGWGTDTQYF.

DNA for the CDR3: TGCAGTGCCTACCCCGGGACTAGCGGGAGGTATGAGCAGTTCTTC. Protein product: CSAYPGTSGRYEQFF. This chain joins TRBV20-1 and TRBJ2-1; 15 bases align to TRBD2. Trimming at V came to 6 bases and at J to 8 bases, leaving 8 bases not matched to a gene. The germline CDR1 and CDR2 sequences are DFQATT and SNEGSKA (reference sequence). The CDR3 sequence is 15 residues long.

The gene calls are TRBV12-3 or TRBV12-4 and TRBJ2-7, with 7 nucleotides matching TRBD1. The V and J ends lost 3 bases and 5 bases, in that order; junction bases with no gene match: 7. The CDR3 is made up of 14 amino acids. DNA of the CDR3: TGTGCCAGCAGTTTGAGACAGGGTAGCGACGAGCAGTACTTC. Its translation: CASSLRQGSDEQYF.

In this sample, this clonotype turned up many times. The V call is TRBV30, the J call TRBJ2-7; no reliable D call. V lost 3 bases, J lost 2 bases, and 11 bases lay in between. The CDR3 extends over 13 amino acids. Per germline, CDR1 GTSNPN and CDR2 SVGIG (reference sequence). The CDR3 coding sequence is TGTGCCTGGAGAGGTGGGGTGCCCTACGAGCAGTACTTC. Amino acid sequence: CAWRGGVPYEQYF. The variable domain in full, with the rest retrieved from reference TRBV30 and TRBJ2-7, is SQTIHQWPATLVQPVGSPLSLECTVEGTSNPNLYWYRQAAGRGLQLLFYSVGIGQISSEVPQNLSASRPQDRQFILSSKKLLLSDSGFYLCAWRGGVPYEQYFGPGTRLTVT.

A note on this clonotype: A much larger clone sits a single nucleotide away, making a read error possible. The chain recombines TRBV7-2 with TRBJ2-2; D call uncertain. V was pared by 4 bases and J by 6 bases, with 12 bases between. The V gene's germline CDR1 is SGHTA and CDR2 FQGNSA. The length of the CDR3 is 14 residues. The CDR3 DNA reads TGTGCCAGCAGCTCTTTCGGACCGCCCGGGGAGCTGTTTTTT. Protein product: CASSSFGPPGELFF.

This clonotype was seen at least ten times. The genes are TRBV20-1 and TRBJ1-2, with D tentatively TRBD1 (5 bases). The CDR3 loop spans 13 amino acids. Germline loops: CDR1 DFQATT, CDR2 SNEGSKA (reference sequence). Between the trimmed V and J ends, which lost 6 bases and 6 bases, there was a span of 17 bases. CDR3 in DNA: TGCAGTGCCGGGTCGGGGGATTTTCATGGCTACACCTTC. Its translation: CSAGSGDFHGYTF.

A note on this clonotype: This may come from a read error, since a much larger clone is one base off. The chain carries TRBV10-3 and TRBJ1-5; tentative D call: TRBD2 (5 bases). The J call may be incorrect, as the DNA end agrees better with TRBJ2-3. Germline V gene sequence: CDR1 ENHRY, CDR2 SYGVKD. The CDR3 consists of 12 residues. CDR3 in DNA: TGTGCCGGCCGGGGTTCCAATCAGCCCCAGTATTTT. Translating it yields CAGRGSNQPQYF.

The sample holds many counts of this clonotype. An end of the junction differs from the germline gene, which may be a read error. This chain joins TRBV6-1 and TRBJ2-1, with 14 positions matching TRBD2. This CDR3 is 16 amino acids long. Germline assignment: CDR1 MNHNS and CDR2 SASEGT. CDR3 loop: CTSSRLAGGPIQEQFF. CDR3 nucleotide sequence: TGTACCAGCAGTCGACTAGCGGGGGGGCCGATTCAAGAGCAGTTCTTC.

This clonotype was recorded only once. This chain connects TRBV2 to TRBJ1-2; D is unresolved. Trimming removed 5 bases at V and 2 bases at J, with 15 bases between. CDR1 and CDR2 (germline): SNHLY, FYNNEI. This CDR3 has 15 residues. CDR3 in amino acids: CASSPPGTVNYGYTF. The CDR3 DNA reads TGTGCCAGCAGTCCGCCTGGTACAGTGAACTATGGCTACACCTTC.

V and J are TRBV20-1 and TRBJ1-3; D is ambiguous. V was trimmed by 0 bases and J by 0 bases, leaving 12 bases between them. Germline V gene sequence: CDR1 DFQATT, CDR2 SNEGSKA (reference sequence). The CDR3 is 16 residues long. The chain's CDR3 is CSARDLNPSSGNTIYF. CDR3 DNA: TGCAGTGCTAGAGATCTAAACCCGAGCTCTGGAAACACCATATATTTT.

In this sample, this clonotype turned up many times. The chain's CDR3 is CASSLIGGDRYTGELFF. CDR3 bases: TGTGCCAGCAGTTTAATTGGCGGGGACAGGTACACCGGGGAGCTGTTTTTT. V and J are TRBV28 and TRBJ2-2; 8 bases match TRBD1. This CDR3 is 17 amino acids long. J was trimmed by 3 bases and V by 2 bases; bases with no gene match: 8. CDR1 and CDR2 (germline): MDHEN, SYDVKM.

This clonotype was picked up many times. The CDR3 spells CASSLRLLAGGKDEQYF. CDR3 nucleotides: TGTGCCAGCAGTTTAAGGTTGTTAGCGGGAGGGAAAGACGAGCAGTACTTC. This chain connects TRBV12-3 or TRBV12-4 to TRBJ2-7, with TRBD2 matching 11 bases. Trimming at V came to 2 bases and at J to 5 bases, leaving 11 bases not matched to a gene. This CDR3 region has 17 residues.